Listed below are T cell receptor beta chains from one sample, sequenced in a study of shared clonotypes between healthy human individuals. Some clones are missing from TCRdb's copy, which holds only in-frame ones; the method was immunoSEQ multiplex PCR. The data show roughly 530,000 clones, almost 97% seen once. The specimen sequenced was naive CD4+ T cells sorted from blood. Every receptor here comes from a young woman in good health. The CDR3 runs from the conserved cysteine through the conserved F or W. A D gene is named only where the DNA matches it firmly. The listing skips clone size in some rows; elsewhere it reads once, few, many or a size class.

j_gene	v_gene	d_gene	len	abundance	CDR3nt	CDR3aa
TRBJ2-1	TRBV2	TRBD2	14	once	TGTGCCAGCACTGCTAGCGGGGTCAACAATGAGCAGTTCTTC	CASTASGVNNEQFF
TRBJ1-2	TRBV7-8	TRBD1	16	.	TGTGCCAGCAGCTTACTACCCGACAGGGGGGAAGGTGGCTACACCTTC	CASSLLPDRGEGGYTF
TRBJ2-3	TRBV5-1	.	14	.	TGCGCCAGCAGCCCAGGGACTGTCACAGATACGCAGTATTTT	CASSPGTVTDTQYF
TRBJ2-7	TRBV23-1	.	18	.	TGCGCCAGCAGTCTATATCATAGTCAGGGAGCTGCTACCTACGAGCAGTACTTC	CASSLYHSQGAATYEQYF
TRBJ1-4	TRBV7-9	.	12	.	TGTGCCAGCAGCCCGGTCCGCCTGGGACTGTTTTTT	CASSPVRLGLFF
TRBJ2-7	TRBV6-1	.	15	.	TGTGCCAGCAGTGAAGCACCCGGGGCGGTCCCCGAGCAGTACTTC	CASSEAPGAVPEQYF
TRBJ1-1	TRBV25-1	.	13	once	TGTGCCAGCAGTCTTCGGACGAACACTGAAGCTTTCTTT	CASSLRTNTEAFF
TRBJ2-7	TRBV5-1	.	14	once	TGCGCCAGCAGCTTACAGGGCCTAACCTACGAGCAGTACTTC	CASSLQGLTYEQYF
TRBJ2-5	TRBV12-5	.	13	once	TGTGCTAGTGGTTTGCACGTACGGGAGACCCAGTACTTC	CASGLHVRETQYF
TRBJ2-5	TRBV7-9	.	12	.	TGTGCCAGCAGCTTGGGCAGGGAGACCCAGTACTTC	CASSLGRETQYF
TRBJ2-5	TRBV5-8	.	9	once	TGTGCCAGCAGGGAGACCCAGTACTTC	CASRETQYF
TRBJ2-5	TRBV6-5	.	15	.	TGTGCCAGCAGTTACTCCGGGACTCTCCGAGAGACCCAGTACTTC	CASSYSGTLRETQYF
TRBJ1-1	TRBV18	.	14	.	TGTGCCAGCTCACCACCGGCGGTGAACACTGAAGCTTTCTTT	CASSPPAVNTEAFF
TRBJ2-7	TRBV18	.	13	.	TGTGCCAGCTCCCCACTGGAACGCTACGAGCAGTACTTC	CASSPLERYEQYF
TRBJ2-5	TRBV6-6	TRBD1	14	.	TGTGCCAGCAGCTCGGGACAGGGGACGTGGGAGCAGTACTTC	CASSSGQGTWEQYF
TRBJ2-3	TRBV30	.	13	.	TGTGCCTGGGAAGGCGGAGAGGGAGATACGCAGTATTTT	CAWEGGEGDTQYF
TRBJ2-7	TRBV7-5	.	15	.	TGTGTCAGAAGCTCCCAGGGGGCGCCCGGGTACGAGCAGTACTTC	CVRSSQGAPGYEQYF
TRBJ1-3	TRBV6-5	.	15	.	TGTGCCAGCGGACGGTTTGTAGGATCTGGAAACACCATATATTTT	CASGRFVGSGNTIYF
TRBJ1-1	TRBV5-6	TRBD1	13	once	TGTGCCAGCAGCTTCTCCGGGACAGAAGAAGCTTTCTTT	CASSFSGTEEAFF
TRBJ1-2	TRBV9	.	14	.	TGTGCCAGCAGCGTCGGCCGGGTAGGCGGTGGCTACACCTTC	CASSVGRVGGGYTF
TRBJ2-7	TRBV7-9	.	12	.	TGTGCCAGCAGTTCACTAGCCTTCGAGCAGTACTTC	CASSSLAFEQYF
TRBJ1-2	TRBV28	.	15	.	TGTGCCAGCACCCCCCCTCCCGGGGGCGACTATGGCTACACCTTC	CASTPPPGGDYGYTF
TRBJ1-1	TRBV18	.	13	once	TGTGCCAGCTCACTTGGGGTGAACACTGAAGCTTTCTTT	CASSLGVNTEAFF
TRBJ2-3	TRBV5-1	.	16	.	TGCGCCAGCAGCTTACCTGATGGGGCTCGCACAGATACGCAGTATTTT	CASSLPDGARTDTQYF
TRBJ1-2	TRBV4-1	.	15	.	TGCGCCAGCAGCCAACTACCCGGGGTCCTCTATGGCTACACCTTC	CASSQLPGVLYGYTF
TRBJ2-7	TRBV2	TRBD1	15	.	TGTGCCAGCAGTGAAGAGACAGGGATTTTGTACGAGCAGTACTTC	CASSEETGILYEQYF
TRBJ2-3	TRBV7-2	.	17	.	TGTGCCAGCAGCCTTACTTATCGTGGGAGGCTCGGGGATACGCAGTATTTT	CASSLTYRGRLGDTQYF
TRBJ2-7	TRBV15	.	16	.	TGTGCCACCAGCCTTGGACACGCACTGACGGCCTACGAGCAGTACTTC	CATSLGHALTAYEQYF
TRBJ1-4	TRBV12-2	.	15	.	TGTGCAAGTCGCTTAGGGACAGGGGGAATTGAAAAACTGTTTTTT	CASRLGTGGIEKLFF
TRBJ1-1	TRBV15	.	15	once	TGTGCCACCAGCAAGGCAGGGTGGGGGAACACTGAAGCTTTCTTT	CATSKAGWGNTEAFF
TRBJ2-7	TRBV5-1	TRBD1	14	.	TGCGCCAGCAGCTCCCCGACAGGGCGGTACGAGCAGTACTTC	CASSSPTGRYEQYF
TRBJ2-7	TRBV28	.	13	.	TGTGCCAGCAGTTTCCATGCATCCTACGAGCAGTACTTC	CASSFHASYEQYF
TRBJ1-1	TRBV7-9	TRBD1	14	.	TGTGCCAGCAGCCCAGGACAGGTGAACACTGAAGCTTTCTTT	CASSPGQVNTEAFF
TRBJ2-5	TRBV29-1	.	12	.	TGCAGCGTTGAGGGTTTATTGGAGACCCAGTACTTC	CSVEGLLETQYF
TRBJ2-6	TRBV7-9	TRBD1	16	.	TGTGCCAGCAGCCCCAGGACAGGGAACGGGGCCAACGTCCTGACTTTC	CASSPRTGNGANVLTF
TRBJ1-4	TRBV6-6	.	13	.	TGTGCCAGCAGACTGGGGGCCGGAGAAAAACTGTTTTTT	CASRLGAGEKLFF
TRBJ1-1	TRBV18	.	14	.	TGTGCCAGCTCATCAACAGGGCTGAACACTGAAGCTTTCTTT	CASSSTGLNTEAFF
TRBJ1-1	TRBV28	TRBD1	16	.	TGTGCCAGCAGTTCCAATTACAGGGGTGGGGACACTGAAGCTTTCTTT	CASSSNYRGGDTEAFF
TRBJ2-3	TRBV15	TRBD2	16	.	TGTGCCACCAGCAGAGGGACTAGAGGAAACACAGATACGCAGTATTTT	CATSRGTRGNTDTQYF
TRBJ2-6	TRBV7-2	.	14	.	TGTGCCAGCAGCTTCCCAACTGGGGCCAACGTCCTGACTTTC	CASSFPTGANVLTF
TRBJ1-3	TRBV5-4	.	14	few	TGTGCCAGCAGCGAAGGACAGTCCGGAAACACCATATATTTT	CASSEGQSGNTIYF
TRBJ1-1	TRBV28	TRBD1	16	.	TGTGCCAGCAGTTTATCAAGACAGGGCGATGACACTGAAGCTTTCTTT	CASSLSRQGDDTEAFF
TRBJ2-3	TRBV7-9	.	12	.	TGTGCCAGCAGCTTGCAGTATAATACGCAGTATTTT	CASSLQYNTQYF
TRBJ1-6	TRBV2	TRBD1	15	.	TGTGCCAGCAGTGCGGACAGGGGAGCCCTTTCACCCCTCCACTTT	CASSADRGALSPLHF
TRBJ2-5	TRBV5-1	TRBD2	15	.	TGCGCCAGCACTCCTGGACTAGCGGGGCAAGAGACCCAGTACTTC	CASTPGLAGQETQYF
TRBJ1-1	TRBV21-1	.	13	.	TGTGCCCGCAACGGGGGATTGAACACTGAAGCTTTCTTT	CARNGGLNTEAFF
TRBJ2-1	TRBV28	.	18	.	TGTGCCAGCAGCTCCCCGGCCGCCTCAGGGACCGTCCGCAATGAGCAGTTCTTC	CASSSPAASGTVRNEQFF
TRBJ2-1	TRBV7-9	TRBD2	14	once	TGTGCCAGCAGCCACAGCGGGAGTGTTGATGAGCAGTTCTTC	CASSHSGSVDEQFF
TRBJ2-7	TRBV11-2	.	11	.	TGTGCCAGCAGCTTAGAGTACGAGCAGTACTTC	CASSLEYEQYF
TRBJ2-5	TRBV21-1	.	15	.	TGTGCCAGCAGCAAAGCGGAAGGTGTGGGAGAGACCCAGTACTTC	CASSKAEGVGETQYF
TRBJ1-3	TRBV7-2	.	17	.	TGTGCCAGCAGCCGCACATGGGCCCAGAGCTCTGGAAACACCATATATTTT	CASSRTWAQSSGNTIYF
TRBJ2-1	TRBV6-5	TRBD1	16	.	TGTGCCAGCAGTTACGTCCAGGGGGCTTATTACAATGAGCAGTTCTTC	CASSYVQGAYYNEQFF
TRBJ2-7	TRBV28	.	16	once	TGTGCCAGCAGTTTAAATGCCCTACAGGGACCCTACGAGCAGTACTTC	CASSLNALQGPYEQYF
TRBJ1-5	TRBV11-2	TRBD1	14	.	TGTGCCAGCAGTCGAACGACAGGGAATCAGCCCCAGCATTTT	CASSRTTGNQPQHF
TRBJ1-1	TRBV7-2	.	16	.	TGTGCCAGCAGCTGGGATGGGACAAGTATGAACACTGAAGCTTTCTTT	CASSWDGTSMNTEAFF